This T cell receptor beta chain was identified in a study of HIV-infected children after antiretroviral therapy interruption. At the level of the study: Most participating children were previously exposed to EBV and CMV.

The CDR3 runs to 17 residues. Per germline, CDR1 SGHVS and CDR2 FQNEAQ. With 1 base removed from V and 0 bases from J, the gap between germline ends came to 15 bases. This clonotype was picked up a small number of times. The TCR library was built from RNA with a 3' RACE protocol and unique molecular identifiers. Via MiXCR, TCRdb re-called the 3' RACE reads, giving one row per CDR3 protein. The profile shows about 89,000 distinct CDR3 sequences, about 6.3% of them singletons. Described treatment: PENTA 11 planned treatment interruption arm or continuous ART arm. The sample here was CD45RA+ CD4+ T cells from PBMCs, pooled from several time points, taken from a donor given antiretroviral therapy, either interrupted or continuous. Subset in this sample: naive CD4+ CD45RA+ CD45RO- T cells. The receptor comes from a pool of human donors with HIV. The chain couples TRBV7-8 to TRBJ1-1; D gene unclear. The CDR3 spells CASSLVRSGALNTEAFF. As DNA, the CDR3 is TGTGCCAGCAGCTTAGTGAGGTCAGGCGCCTTGAACACTGAAGCTTTCTTT.